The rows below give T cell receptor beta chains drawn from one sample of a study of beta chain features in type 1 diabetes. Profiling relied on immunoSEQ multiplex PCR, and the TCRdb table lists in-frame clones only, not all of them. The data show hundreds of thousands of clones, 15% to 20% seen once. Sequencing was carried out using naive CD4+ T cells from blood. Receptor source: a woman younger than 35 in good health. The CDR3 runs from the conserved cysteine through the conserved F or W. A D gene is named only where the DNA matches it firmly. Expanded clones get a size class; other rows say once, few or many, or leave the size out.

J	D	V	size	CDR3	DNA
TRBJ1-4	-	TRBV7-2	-	CASSASGGMAEKLFF	TGTGCCAGCAGCGCAAGTGGGGGCATGGCTGAAAAACTGTTTTTT
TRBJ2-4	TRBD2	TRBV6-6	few	CASSSGSHSIQYF	TGTGCCAGCAGTAGCGGGAGCCACTCCATTCAGTACTTC
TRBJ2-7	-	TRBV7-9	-	CASSLAAGFDEQYF	TGTGCCAGCAGCTTAGCCGCGGGGTTTGACGAGCAGTACTTC
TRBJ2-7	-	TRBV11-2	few	CASSLSGRPPYEQYF	TGTGCCAGCAGCTTAAGTGGGAGACCGCCCTACGAGCAGTACTTC
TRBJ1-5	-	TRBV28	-	CASGSGVGGAQHF	TGTGCCAGCGGTTCAGGGGTTGGCGGGGCCCAGCATTTT
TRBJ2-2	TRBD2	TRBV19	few	CASSLGASGSATGELFF	TGTGCCAGTAGTTTAGGGGCTAGCGGGAGTGCTACCGGGGAGCTGTTTTTT
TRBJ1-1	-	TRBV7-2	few	CASSLVEGRNTEAFF	TGTGCCAGCAGCTTAGTGGAGGGTCGGAACACTGAAGCTTTCTTT
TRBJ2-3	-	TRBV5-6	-	CASSLGQGLDTQYF	TGTGCCAGCAGCTTGGGTCAGGGGCTAGATACGCAGTATTTT
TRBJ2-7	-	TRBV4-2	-	CASSPGGTSYEQYF	TGTGCCAGCAGCCCCGGCGGAACCTCCTACGAGCAGTACTTC
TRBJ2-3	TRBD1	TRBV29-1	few	CSGGQGISDTQYF	TGCAGCGGGGGACAGGGAATTTCGGATACGCAGTATTTT
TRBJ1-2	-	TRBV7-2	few	CASSSRGARDYGYTF	TGTGCCAGCAGCTCCCGTGGAGCCAGGGACTATGGCTACACCTTC
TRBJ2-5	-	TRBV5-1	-	CASSLAIRTQGETQYF	TGCGCCAGCAGCTTGGCCATCAGGACCCAGGGGGAGACCCAGTACTTC
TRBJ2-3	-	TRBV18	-	CASSRQGGADTQYF	TGTGCCAGCTCACGACAAGGAGGGGCAGATACGCAGTATTTT
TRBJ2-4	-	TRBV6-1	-	CASSARDPSPSRAKNIQYF	TGTGCCAGCAGTGCCCGGGACCCCTCGCCCTCTCGAGCCAAAAACATTCAGTACTTC
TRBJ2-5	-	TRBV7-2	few	CASSLRFVAETQYF	TGTGCCAGCAGCTTACGCTTTGTTGCTGAGACCCAGTACTTC
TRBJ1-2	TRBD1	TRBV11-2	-	CASSLTYDRGYGYTF	TGTGCCAGCAGCTTAACCTATGACAGGGGCTATGGCTACACCTTC
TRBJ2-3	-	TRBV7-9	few	CASSLYGGTDTQYF	TGTGCCAGCAGCTTATATGGGGGAACAGATACGCAGTATTTT